This TCR beta chain derives from a study of CD8 T cells in ankylosing spondylitis. Quantitative molecular-barcoded 5'-RACE generated the TCR beta libraries. MiXCR was run by TCRdb on the 5' RACE reads, yielding one entry per CDR3 protein. Counted here are 450,000 or so distinct CDR3 sequences, 25% to 30% occurring once; the ten biggest clones make up 0.89%. In its sample, this clonotype was seen a few times. Its antigen remains unknown. The study, taken as a whole, reports: Significant enrichment of disease-linked clones was reported in matched ankylosing spondylitis synovial fluid. CD8+ cells made up the disease-linked clones, which were relatively rare in peripheral blood. Ankylosing spondylitis blood seemed to carry a telltale TCR beta motif made of under ten highly homologous variants. Some motif variants were previously reported in reactive arthritis synovial fluid and blood.

Source material: blood, either unsorted or a sorted T cell fraction (not recorded which). This receptor was identified in a male donor with ankylosing spondylitis.

The CDR3: CASSPRGTDADTQYF. Written as DNA, the CDR3 is TGTGCCAGCAGCCCGCGGGGGACAGATGCAGATACGCAGTATTTT. The rearrangement links TRBV9 to TRBJ2-3, with D perhaps matching TRBD1 or TRBD2 (7 bases each). With 4 bases removed from V and 4 bases from J, the gap between germline ends came to 16 bases. This CDR3 has 15 amino acids. Per the germline V gene, CDR1 is SGDLS and CDR2 is YYNGEE.